This entry lists 6 T cell receptor beta chains sequenced from one sample in a study of OX40 agonist ivuxolimab in advanced cancers. Preparation of the library involved the immunoSEQ multiplex PCR assay. In its TCRdb copy, this immuneACCESS table keeps in-frame sequences only and misses some clones. Where compared with another copy, unresolved V genes explain less than half of these, and the others have no known cause. The sample table holds about 52,000 clones, of which roughly nine tenths were seen once. Of the sample, 14% is held by the ten largest clones. The sample was CD4+ or CD8+ T cells sorted from blood, taken in a trial of the OX40 agonist ivuxolimab. The receptors stem from an adult with an advanced solid tumor such as melanoma, head and neck, liver or kidney cancer.

Concerning this clone: Its ends do not fully match the called genes, so a read error is possible. J is TRBJ2-5 and V is TRBV7-7, with 7 bases aligning to TRBD1. CDR1 is SSHAT and CDR2 is FNYEAQ in the germline V gene (reference sequence). The CDR3 runs to 14 residues. The CDR3 coding sequence is TGTGCTAGCAGCTTGGGACAGACCCAAGAGACCCAGTACTTC. Translated, it gives CASSLGQTQETQYF.

This chain connects TRBV5-5 to TRBJ1-5; D unclear. The CDR3 runs to 16 residues. Trimming took 4 bases from V and 0 from J, leaving 14 bases between them. Germline V gives CDR1 SGHKS, CDR2 YYEKEE (reference sequence). CDR3 sequence reads: CASSPLGENSNQPQHF. CDR3 nucleotides: TGTGCCAGCAGCCCCCTCGGGGAAAATAGCAATCAGCCCCAGCATTTT. Full variable domain (missing parts from reference TRBV5-5 and TRBJ1-5): DAGVTQSPTHLIKTRGQQVTLRCSPISGHKSVSWYQQVLGQGPQFIFQYYEKEERGRGNFPDRFSARQFPNYSSELNVNALLLGDSALYLCASSPLGENSNQPQHFGDGTRLSIL.

The V and J genes are TRBV9 and TRBJ1-3; D may be TRBD1 (5 bases). The V gene's germline CDR1 is SGDLS and CDR2 YYNGEE. Deletions cut 0 bases from V and 4 bases from J, with 8 bases between. The CDR3 has 14 residues. In DNA, the CDR3 is TGTGCCAGCAGCGTAGGAGGGGACGGAAACACCATATATTTT. Translation gives CASSVGGDGNTIYF. Full variable domain (rest looked up from reference TRBV9 and TRBJ1-3): DSGVTQTPKHLITATGQRVTLRCSPRSGDLSVYWYQQSLDQGLQFLIQYYNGEERAKGNILERFSAQQFPDLHSELNLSSLELGDSALYFCASSVGGDGNTIYFGEGSWLTVV.

The gene calls are TRBV6-1 and TRBJ1-5; 7 nucleotides match TRBD1. The J segment lost 7 bases and the V segment lost 4 bases, leaving 13 bases of the junction unmatched. CDR3 size: 16 residues. Germline CDR1 is MNHNS and CDR2 is SASEGT. This CDR3 is CASSVQGVMGKQPQHF. The CDR3 DNA reads as TGTGCCAGCAGTGTGCAGGGGGTAATGGGGAAGCAGCCCCAGCATTTT.

The chain carries TRBV7-9 and TRBJ2-3; TRBD2 aligns across 10 bases. Germline V gene lookup returns CDR1 SEHNR and CDR2 FQNEAQ (reference sequence). Trimming cost V 5 bases and J 4 bases; bases outside gene matches: 9. The CDR3 is made up of 16 amino acids. CDR3 residues: CASSTPLAGEADTQYF. The CDR3 nucleotides read TGTGCCAGCAGCACGCCTCTAGCGGGGGAAGCAGATACGCAGTATTTT.

The chain links TRBV5-8 to TRBJ1-5; no clear D. V lost 7 bases to trimming and J lost 3 bases, with 11 bases between them. The CDR3 totals 13 residues. Per the germline V gene, CDR1 is SGHTS and CDR2 is YDEGEE. DNA for the CDR3: TGTGCCAGCCAAATTGCCCTCAATCAGCCCCAGCATTTT. Translated: CASQIALNQPQHF.